The rows below give T cell receptor beta chains drawn from one sample of a study of cytomegalovirus exposure and HLA in healthy donors. The repertoire was sequenced with immunoSEQ multiplex PCR; TCRdb's copy has only in-frame clones and lacks some. The sample shows tens of thousands of clones, 75% to 85% of them seen only once. The sequenced material came from PBMCs. The receptors come from a man aged 25 to 40 in good health and CMV-seronegative. Both conserved end residues are trimmed from each CDR3. Rows may omit the clone size; those that give it use once, few, many or a size class.

V gene: TRBV7-2; clone size: NA; CDR3 protein: ASSATYLGYSNQPQH
V gene: TRBV5-4; clone size: NA; CDR3 protein: ASSLGGGWTDTQY
V gene: TRBV7-9; clone size: NA; CDR3 protein: ASSLGSGVINQPQH
V gene: TRBV7-8; clone size: once; CDR3 protein: ASSRYGETNEKLF
V gene: TRBV5-4; clone size: NA; CDR3 protein: ASSYPGQVAHEQY
V gene: TRBV28; clone size: NA; CDR3 protein: ASSSTDEKLF
V gene: TRBV18; clone size: NA; CDR3 protein: ASSPRPRGTDTQY
V gene: TRBV2; clone size: NA; CDR3 protein: ASSEIPRQGALGNEQF
V gene: TRBV5-8; clone size: NA; CDR3 protein: AWAGKSPNTEAF
V gene: TRBV11-3; clone size: NA; CDR3 protein: ASSEGGLAAAGQF
V gene: TRBV9; clone size: few; CDR3 protein: ASSVGGIGNEQF
V gene: TRBV2; clone size: NA; CDR3 protein: ASSVGGGYTGNTIY
V gene: TRBV7-3; clone size: once; CDR3 protein: ASSLLGSSYNEQF
V gene: TRBV12-5; clone size: NA; CDR3 protein: ASGQGLAGYNEQF
V gene: TRBV7-2; clone size: NA; CDR3 protein: ASSPPGAAYNEQF
V gene: TRBV29-1; clone size: NA; CDR3 protein: SVVGVIRGSEYGYT
V gene: TRBV7-9; clone size: NA; CDR3 protein: SSSLAQQNNEQF
V gene: TRBV9; clone size: NA; CDR3 protein: ASSATGTSVYNEQF
V gene: TRBV4-3; clone size: NA; CDR3 protein: ASSQGLASYEQY
V gene: TRBV20-1; clone size: NA; CDR3 protein: SATQNEQF
V gene: TRBV4-3; clone size: NA; CDR3 protein: ASSQDRKNEKLF
V gene: TRBV25-1; clone size: NA; CDR3 protein: ASSARLASVTDTQY
V gene: TRBV9; clone size: NA; CDR3 protein: ASSVDLGFYGYT
V gene: TRBV7-9; clone size: NA; CDR3 protein: ASSLETSGRWNEQF
V gene: TRBV2; clone size: NA; CDR3 protein: ASTAGTGGTGANVLT
V gene: TRBV9; clone size: NA; CDR3 protein: ASSVGQGNEKLF
V gene: TRBV5-6; clone size: NA; CDR3 protein: ASSLRETPDTQY
V gene: TRBV25-1; clone size: NA; CDR3 protein: ASTLGGAGEKLF
V gene: TRBV7-2; clone size: NA; CDR3 protein: ASSRDTYEQY
V gene: TRBV6-5; clone size: NA; CDR3 protein: ASSYTSTPHTQY
V gene: TRBV9; clone size: NA; CDR3 protein: ASSVNGGGDTQY
V gene: TRBV5-4; clone size: NA; CDR3 protein: ASSLAGGPRETQY
V gene: TRBV6-1; clone size: NA; CDR3 protein: ARSNYEQY
V gene: TRBV19; clone size: NA; CDR3 protein: ASSILLGPSRGPNSPLH
V gene: TRBV28; clone size: NA; CDR3 protein: ASRTGGYEQY
V gene: TRBV2; clone size: NA; CDR3 protein: ATLGGAESYEQY
V gene: TRBV7-9; clone size: NA; CDR3 protein: ASNMGAGYGYT
V gene: TRBV7-2; clone size: NA; CDR3 protein: ASSITDRATYEQY
V gene: TRBV11-2; clone size: once; CDR3 protein: ASSPVGRQGYTDTQY
V gene: TRBV19; clone size: NA; CDR3 protein: ASSSPGAGVEQY
V gene: TRBV5-1; clone size: NA; CDR3 protein: ASSLVGGENTEAF
V gene: TRBV5-6; clone size: NA; CDR3 protein: ASSRWVQTGPTYNEQF